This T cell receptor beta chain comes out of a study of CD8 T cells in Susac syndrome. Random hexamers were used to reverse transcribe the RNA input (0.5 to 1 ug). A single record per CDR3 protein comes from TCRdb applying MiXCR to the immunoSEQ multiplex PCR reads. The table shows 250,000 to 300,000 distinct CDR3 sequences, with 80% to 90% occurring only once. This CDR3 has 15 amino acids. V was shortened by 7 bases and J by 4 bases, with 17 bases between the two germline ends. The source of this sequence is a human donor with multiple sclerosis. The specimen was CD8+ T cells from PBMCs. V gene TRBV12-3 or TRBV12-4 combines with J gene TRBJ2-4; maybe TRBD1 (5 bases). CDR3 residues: CASTTFRDSKNIQYF. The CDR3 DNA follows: TGTGCCAGCACCACCTTCCGAGACAGTAAAAACATTCAGTACTTC.